This passage covers 30 T cell receptor beta chains from one sample sequenced in a study of T-cell memory formation after mild COVID-19. TCRdb fed the 5' RACE reads into MiXCR, producing one record per CDR3 protein. The sample contains about 210,000 distinct CDR3 sequences, more than 25% of which appear only once. The sequenced sample consisted of PBMCs or a T cell subset sorted from them (not recorded which). These receptors all stem from an adult woman who had mild COVID-19 (a few samples of this study predate the infection). Cell type and time point are not known.

This clonotype appeared a few times. The gene calls are TRBV20-1 and TRBJ2-1; TRBD2 is a possible D gene (6 bases). The CDR3 has 15 residues. Germline V lookup: CDR1 DFQATT, CDR2 SNEGSKA (reference sequence). V was pared by 3 bases and J by 4 bases, with 16 bases between. This chain's CDR3 is CSARSGLPLYNEQFF. CDR3 sequence (DNA): TGCAGTGCTAGGAGTGGACTACCTCTTTACAATGAGCAGTTCTTC.

In DNA, the CDR3 is TGTGCCAGCAGCGTAAAGACCGGGACAGGGGGCACTGAAGCTTTCTTT. Translating gives CASSVKTGTGGTEAFF. The chain combines TRBV5-4 with TRBJ1-1; 11 bases align to TRBD1. Germline V gene sequence: CDR1 SGHNT, CDR2 YYREEE (reference sequence). V was pared by 4 bases and J by 4 bases, with 9 bases of the junction left unmatched. The CDR3 totals 16 residues.

V gene TRBV30 combines with J gene TRBJ2-4; possibly TRBD1 for D (5 bases). Germline values: CDR1 GTSNPN, CDR2 SVGIG (reference sequence). The V end was cut by 6 bases, the J end by 4 bases, with 13 bases between. The CDR3 covers 13 residues. The CDR3 DNA reads TGTGCCTGCCGAGAAGGGGTTAAAAACATTCAGTACTTC. Protein: CACREGVKNIQYF.

This clonotype was seen a few times. The V call is TRBV20-1, the J call TRBJ2-3; 10 nucleotides agree with TRBD2. With V trimmed by 2 bases and J by 12 bases, 11 bases remained unmatched. Germline V CDR1 and CDR2: DFQATT, SNEGSKA (reference sequence). This CDR3 is built from 14 residues. CDR3 nucleotides: TGCAGTGCTAGAAGATCAATACTAGCGGGGATACAGTATTTT. Residues: CSARRSILAGIQYF.

This clonotype came up a few times. The chain has TRBV5-1 and TRBJ2-2; D remains ambiguous. V gave up 4 bases and J gave up 3 bases, with 10 bases separating them. Germline-derived CDR1 and CDR2 are SGHRS and YFSETQ. CDR3 size: 14 residues. CDR3 bases: TGCGCCAGCAGCCCGCCTCGCGACACCGGGGAGCTGTTTTTT. Amino acids: CASSPPRDTGELFF.

This clonotype turned up a few times. The chain has TRBV5-1 and TRBJ2-5; 9 bases are shared with TRBD2. The germline CDR1 and CDR2 sequences are SGHRS and YFSETQ. The CDR3 length is 15 residues. The V gene end was trimmed by 0 bases and the J gene end by 5 bases; junction bases not matched to a gene: 5. The chain's CDR3 is CASSLAAGGPETQYF. CDR3 nucleotide sequence: TGCGCCAGCAGCTTGGCGGCGGGGGGGCCGGAGACCCAGTACTTC.

This clonotype has only a few counts. The V call is TRBV6-2 or TRBV6-3, the J call TRBJ2-5, with TRBD2 identical over 11 bases. Trimming at V came to 5 bases and at J to 1 base, leaving 3 bases not matched to a gene. The CDR3 covers 15 residues. CDR1 MNHEY and CDR2 SVGEGT come from the germline V gene. The chain's CDR3 is CASSKGTSGQETQYF. The CDR3 DNA follows: TGTGCCAGCAGTAAGGGGACTAGCGGCCAAGAGACCCAGTACTTC.

The chain couples TRBV7-8 to TRBJ2-7; D ambiguous. The germline V gene encodes CDR1 SGHVS and CDR2 FQNEAQ. This CDR3 spans 15 amino acids. Trimming stripped 1 base from V and 0 bases from J, with 10 bases between. The CDR3, as DNA: TGTGCCAGCAGCTTAGGCTCCCTTGTCTCCTACGAGCAGTACTTC. Its translation: CASSLGSLVSYEQYF.

Only a few counts were recorded for this clonotype. The chain has TRBV19 and TRBJ2-1; TRBD1 matches 8 bases. The V and J ends lost 6 bases and 5 bases, in that order; junction bases with no gene match: 12. Looked up from germline, CDR1 is LNHDA and CDR2 is SQIVND (reference sequence). This CDR3 has 16 amino acids. DNA for the CDR3: TGTGCCAGTAGATATAGTGACAGGGGTTCGGACAATGAGCAGTTCTTC. As protein: CASRYSDRGSDNEQFF.

This clonotype was seen only a few times. The chain uses TRBV4-2 and TRBJ2-1, with D uncertain. Germline CDR1 reads LGHNA; CDR2 reads YNFKEQ. The CDR3 totals 12 residues. Deletions cut 1 base from V and 8 bases from J, with 6 bases between. In DNA, the CDR3 is TGTGCCAGCAGCCAAGTAGTAGATGAGCAGTTCTTC. It translates to CASSQVVDEQFF.

The chain has TRBV18 and TRBJ1-1; 7 positions match TRBD1. Trimming took 3 bases from V and 4 from J; bases not matched to a gene: 5. This CDR3 contains 14 residues. Germline CDR1 is KGHSH and CDR2 is LQKENI. The CDR3 reads CASSPTGVATEAFF. The CDR3 region has the DNA TGTGCCAGCTCACCTACAGGGGTGGCCACTGAAGCTTTCTTT.

The chain has TRBV7-8 and TRBJ2-2, with 8 bases matching TRBD2. There are 16 residues in the CDR3. The V and J ends lost 2 bases and 1 base, in that order; junction bases with no gene match: 3. CDR1 and CDR2 from the germline V gene are SGHVS and FQNEAQ. In DNA form, the CDR3 reads TGTGCCAGCAGCTTAAAGGGACTAGGGAACACCGGGGAGCTGTTTTTT. Protein: CASSLKGLGNTGELFF.

V usage is TRBV10-3 and J usage is TRBJ2-7; D is possibly TRBD2 (6 bases). V gave up 3 bases and J gave up 3 bases, with 18 bases separating them. This CDR3 is 16 amino acids long. Per germline, CDR1 ENHRY and CDR2 SYGVKD. The CDR3 sequence: CAISDPPMGGIYEQYF. The CDR3 DNA is TGTGCCATCAGTGACCCCCCGATGGGAGGAATCTACGAGCAGTACTTC.

The rearrangement joins TRBV20-1 to TRBJ1-2, with 10 bases that match TRBD1. The CDR3 runs 14 residues. Germline V gives CDR1 DFQATT, CDR2 SNEGSKA (reference sequence). The CDR3 loop is CIGGDRGNNYGYTF. In DNA, the CDR3 is TGCATAGGTGGGGACAGGGGTAACAACTATGGCTACACCTTC.

The CDR3 DNA sequence: TGCGCCAGCAGCCAAGCTGTGGGACTAGCGTACGAGCAGTACTTC. It codes for CASSQAVGLAYEQYF. The rearrangement uses TRBV4-3 and TRBJ2-7; 10 bases map to TRBD2. Germline lookup yields CDR1 LGHNA and CDR2 YSLEER. The CDR3 has 15 amino acids. With 1 base clipped from V and 4 bases from J, the junction kept 4 bases outside the gene matches.

The sample holds a few counts of this clonotype. The chain carries TRBV4-2 and TRBJ2-5, with 7 bases matching TRBD1. Germline CDR1 reads LGHNA; CDR2 reads YNFKEQ. CDR3 length: 14 amino acids. V lost 4 bases and J lost 2; bases outside the gene matches: 4. This chain's CDR3 is CASSRGQAQETQYF. The CDR3 DNA follows: TGTGCCAGCAGCCGCGGACAGGCTCAAGAGACCCAGTACTTC.

This clonotype was detected only a few times. The chain uses TRBV12-3 or TRBV12-4 and TRBJ2-7, with 9 bases matching TRBD2. The CDR3 totals 14 residues. Trimming removed 6 bases from V and 4 bases from J; junction bases left unmatched: 7. In DNA form, the CDR3 reads TGTGCCAGCAGGTCAGCGGGAGGTTTATACGAGCAGTACTTC. It is translated as CASRSAGGLYEQYF.

This sequence joins TRBV12-3 or TRBV12-4 and TRBJ2-7, with 7 bases matching TRBD2. J was trimmed by 5 bases and V by 3 bases; bases with no gene match: 7. The CDR3 is 14 residues long. CDR3 coding DNA: TGTGCCAGCAGTTTCGGGGGGAGCTACGACGAGCAGTACTTC. It yields the protein CASSFGGSYDEQYF.

The chain joins TRBV12-3 or TRBV12-4 to TRBJ2-7; D may be TRBD1 or TRBD2 (6 bases each). The V and J ends lost 7 bases and 7 bases respectively, with 11 bases between them. The CDR3 sequence is 11 residues long. The CDR3 DNA reads TGTGCCAGCACCCGGGGGCTGGAGCAGTACTTC. Its protein product is CASTRGLEQYF.

The chain joins TRBV30 to TRBJ2-5; unclear D gene. Germline CDR1 is GTSNPN and CDR2 is SVGIG (reference sequence). The V and J ends lost 2 bases and 3 bases respectively, with 22 bases between them. CDR3 length: 17 amino acids. The CDR3 protein is CAWSRGRYGDGKETQYF. Written as DNA, the CDR3 is TGTGCCTGGAGTCGTGGACGGTACGGTGACGGAAAAGAGACCCAGTACTTC.

The chain is built from TRBV12-3 or TRBV12-4 and TRBJ1-6; D gene unclear. Trimming took off 6 bases at V and 7 bases at J, with 13 bases between the two ends. The CDR3 is made up of 14 amino acids. This CDR3 reads CASSLGSGNSPLHF. The CDR3 DNA is TGTGCCAGCAGCCTGGGGTCCGGGAATTCACCCCTCCACTTT.

The J gene is TRBJ2-6, the V gene TRBV3-1, with TRBD2 matching over 8 bases. Trimming took 3 bases from V and 1 from J; bases not matched to a gene: 8. Looked up from germline, CDR1 is LGHDT and CDR2 is YNNKEL (reference sequence). The CDR3 consists of 18 residues. For the CDR3, the DNA is TGTGCCAGCAGCCAGGGTCTAGCGGGTCTTTCTGGGGCCAACGTCCTGACTTTC. Amino acid sequence: CASSQGLAGLSGANVLTF.

CDR3 in DNA: TGTGCCAGTTCCGGGACTAGCTCCGGGGAGCTGTTTTTT. Protein sequence: CASSGTSSGELFF. The rearrangement joins TRBV19 to TRBJ2-2; 9 bases fit TRBD2. V was clipped by 8 bases and J by 6 bases; unmatched bases: 4. CDR1 is LNHDA and CDR2 is SQIVND in the germline V gene (reference sequence). The CDR3 length is 13 residues. The full variable domain, rest sourced from reference TRBV19 and TRBJ2-2, is DGGITQSPKYLFRKEGQNVTLSCEQNLNHDAMYWYRQDPGQGLRLIYYSQIVNDFQKGDIAEGYSVSREKKESFPLTVTSAQKNPTAFYLCASSGTSSGELFFGEGSRLTVL.

The chain uses TRBV4-1 and TRBJ2-7, with 8 nucleotides matching TRBD2. The CDR3 extends over 15 amino acids. Germline lookup yields CDR1 MGHRA and CDR2 YSYEKL. The J segment lost 4 bases and the V segment lost 0 bases, leaving 5 bases of the junction unmatched. The CDR3 DNA sequence: TGCGCCAGCAGCCAAGATGGGCTAGCGGGTTACGAGCAGTACTTC. Amino acid sequence: CASSQDGLAGYEQYF.

The chain has TRBV7-8 and TRBJ2-1; no clear D gene. In germline, CDR1 is SGHVS, CDR2 FQNEAQ. The CDR3 extends over 14 amino acids. V gave up 5 bases and J gave up 7 bases, with 15 bases separating them. CDR3 DNA: TGTGCCAGCAGCCCGATGGACCTGCGGAATGAGCAGTTCTTC. It codes for CASSPMDLRNEQFF.

This clonotype was counted a few times. V is TRBV7-2 and J is TRBJ1-5; D is undetermined. The CDR3 sequence is 13 residues long. V lost 6 bases and J 0 bases, leaving 6 bases between the germline ends. Germline CDR1 reads SGHTA; CDR2 reads FQGNSA. CDR3 coding DNA: TGTGCCAGCAGGGGATATAGCAATCAGCCCCAGCATTTT. This translates into CASRGYSNQPQHF. Based on the CDR3 plus reference TRBV7-2 and TRBJ1-5, the full variable domain is GAGVSQSPSNKVTEKGKDVELRCDPISGHTALYWYRQSLGQGLEFLIYFQGNSAPDKSGLPSDRFSAERTGGSVSTLTIQRTQQEDSAVYLCASRGYSNQPQHFGDGTRLSIL.

This clonotype occurred a few times. V gene TRBV3-1 combines with J gene TRBJ1-1, with a tentative D call TRBD1 (5 bases). Looked up from germline, CDR1 is LGHDT and CDR2 is YNNKEL (reference sequence). V was pared by 2 bases and J by 0 bases, with 13 bases between. CDR3 length equals 16 residues. The CDR3 sequence is CASSQIKTAMNTEAFF. CDR3 in DNA: TGTGCCAGCAGCCAAATTAAGACAGCAATGAACACTGAAGCTTTCTTT. Drawing the rest from reference TRBV3-1 and TRBJ1-1, the complete variable domain is DTAVSQTPKYLVTQMGNDKSIKCEQNLGHDTMYWYKQDSKKFLKIMFSYNNKELIINETVPNRFSPKSPDKAHLNLHINSLELGDSAVYFCASSQIKTAMNTEAFFGQGTRLTVV.

The chain employs TRBV7-8 and TRBJ2-1; 8 positions match TRBD1. The CDR3 extends over 15 amino acids. CDR1 and CDR2 (germline): SGHVS, FQNEAQ. Trimming removed 5 bases from V and 3 bases from J; junction bases left unmatched: 6. CDR3 in DNA: TGTGCCAGCAGCCCGGACAGGGCGTTCTACAATGAGCAGTTCTTC. Translated, it gives CASSPDRAFYNEQFF.

Ten or more counts support this clonotype. This chain uses TRBV6-2 or TRBV6-3 with TRBJ2-7; TRBD2 aligns across 12 bases. The V segment lost 5 bases and the J segment 4 bases; nucleotides outside the gene matches: 15. Germline V gives CDR1 MNHEY, CDR2 SVGEGT. This CDR3 spans 18 amino acids. The CDR3 bases are TGTGCCAGCAGTACCGGGACTAGCGGGCAACGGGGCCCGTACGAGCAGTACTTC. Translation: CASSTGTSGQRGPYEQYF.

Notes on this clonotype: An end of the junction does not agree with germline; a read error may underlie this. The rearrangement uses TRBV7-7 and TRBJ2-1, with TRBD2 matching 7 bases. This CDR3 has 16 residues. CDR1 is SSHAT, CDR2 FNYEAQ, per germline (reference sequence). DNA of the CDR3: TGTGCTAGCAGCTTACGTGGGGACTATCCCTACAATGAGCAGTTCTTC. Translating it yields CASSLRGDYPYNEQFF.